The 19 T cell receptor beta chains below were found in one sample sequenced in a study of blood T cell repertoires in COVID-19. The table came from immunoSEQ multiplex PCR; TCRdb's copy has only in-frame clones and leaves some out. The sample yields hundreds of thousands of clones, 87% seen once. Source material: peripheral blood. These receptors came from a woman in her forties or fifties who had recovered from COVID-19.

The V call is TRBV7-9, the J call TRBJ1-3; 9 bases match TRBD1. The CDR3 has 17 residues. Losses at the gene ends were 5 bases for V and 0 bases for J; bases not matched to a gene: 8. Looked up from germline, CDR1 is SEHNR and CDR2 is FQNEAQ (reference sequence). CDR3 in DNA: TGTGCCAGCAGCGCTCGGGACAGGGCGAGCTCTGGAAACACCATATATTTT. It specifies CASSARDRASSGNTIYF.

This clone occurred once. The genes are TRBV7-2 and TRBJ1-2; TRBD1 matches at 8 bases. The CDR3 loop spans 14 amino acids. The germline V gene encodes CDR1 SGHTA and CDR2 FQGNSA. V lost 6 bases to trimming and J lost 6 bases; unmatched junction nucleotides: 9. The CDR3 here is CASRERSQGDGYTF. The DNA for the CDR3 is TGTGCCAGCAGAGAAAGGTCACAGGGGGATGGCTACACCTTC.

With regard to this clone: Distinct nucleotide sequences in the sample also encode this CDR3. The chain couples TRBV30 to TRBJ1-5; 7 bases line up with TRBD1. CDR1 and CDR2 (germline): GTSNPN, SVGIG (reference sequence). This CDR3 spans 13 amino acids. The junction had 1 base not matched to a gene; V was cut back by 1 base and J by 4 bases. CDR3 in amino acids: CAWSATGNQPQHF. As DNA, the CDR3 is TGTGCCTGGAGTGCGACAGGGAATCAGCCCCAGCATTTT.

The rearrangement joins TRBV2 to TRBJ2-2; D is unresolved. The CDR3 runs 13 residues. The germline V gene encodes CDR1 SNHLY and CDR2 FYNNEI. Trimming took off 3 bases at V and 5 bases at J, with 7 bases between the two ends. CDR3 region: CASSDDLTGELFF. The DNA of the CDR3 is TGTGCCAGCAGTGATGACTTGACCGGGGAGCTGTTTTTT.

This clone was detected once. The DNA of the CDR3 is TGCGCCAGCAGCTTGGCCGTTATAGGGAGTGATGAGCAGTTCTTC. It yields the protein CASSLAVIGSDEQFF. The chain couples TRBV5-1 to TRBJ2-1; the D gene is possibly TRBD2 (5 bases). V was pared by 0 bases and J by 8 bases, with 15 bases between. Germline V gene data show CDR1 as SGHRS and CDR2 as YFSETQ. This CDR3 region has 15 residues.

This clone appeared a few times. The chain is built from TRBV2 and TRBJ1-4, with a weak D call TRBD1 (6 bases). Trimming removed 3 bases from V and 5 bases from J, with 13 bases in between. This CDR3 has 15 residues. Germline CDR1 and CDR2: SNHLY and FYNNEI. CDR3 coding DNA: TGTGCCAGCAGTGATGAGCCAGGGGTGAATGAAAAACTGTTTTTT. The encoded protein is CASSDEPGVNEKLFF.

CDR3 sequence reads: CASSQGQGGEKLFF. The CDR3 nucleotides read TGTGCCAGCAGCCAAGGACAGGGCGGCGAAAAACTGTTTTTT. The chain couples TRBV14 to TRBJ1-4, with TRBD1 matching over 7 bases. With V trimmed by 1 base and J by 8 bases, 4 bases remained unmatched. Germline lookup yields CDR1 SGHDN and CDR2 FVKESK. The length of the CDR3 is 14 residues.

The CDR3 DNA sequence: TGTGCCAGTGGACAGTTCAATCAGCCCCAGCATTTT. The encoded protein is CASGQFNQPQHF. The J gene is TRBJ1-5, the V gene TRBV6-6; possible D gene TRBD1, 6 bases. Germline V gene lookup returns CDR1 MNHNY and CDR2 SVGAGI (reference sequence). Trimming cost V 9 bases and J 3 bases, with 9 bases left between them. CDR3 length equals 12 residues.

The chain is built from TRBV5-1 and TRBJ2-3; 12 positions agree with TRBD2. Per germline, CDR1 SGHRS and CDR2 YFSETQ. Trimming removed 0 bases from V and 0 bases from J; junction bases left unmatched: 8. This CDR3 is built from 19 residues. CDR3 nucleotide sequence: TGCGCCAGCAGCTTGGCGGGGACTAGCGGGCTTTCTAGCACAGATACGCAGTATTTT. Amino acid sequence: CASSLAGTSGLSSTDTQYF.

The rearrangement uses TRBV28 and TRBJ2-1, with no clear D. Trimming cost V 8 bases and J 0 bases, with 5 bases left between them. This CDR3 has 12 amino acids. Germline CDR1 is MDHEN and CDR2 is SYDVKM. CDR3 residues: CASGRSYNEQFF. For the CDR3, the DNA is TGTGCCAGCGGGCGCTCCTACAATGAGCAGTTCTTC.

The V and J genes are TRBV29-1 and TRBJ2-3, with D possibly matching TRBD1 (5 bases). This CDR3 has 12 amino acids. CDR1 and CDR2 (germline): SQVTM, ANQGSEA. V was clipped by 5 bases and J by 2 bases, with 8 bases between them. CDR3 in amino acids: CSVRQFTDTQYF. CDR3 nucleotides: TGCAGCGTTCGACAGTTCACAGATACGCAGTATTTT.

This clone was seen a handful of times. The rearrangement links TRBV7-9 to TRBJ1-4; 7 positions match TRBD1. V gave up 4 bases and J gave up 7 bases; unmatched junction bases: 9. The CDR3 covers 15 residues. Germline CDR1 SEHNR, CDR2 FQNEAQ (reference sequence). CDR3 sequence (DNA): TGTGCCAGCAGCTCCGTAACAGGGGTGGGTGAAAAACTGTTTTTT. This sequence encodes CASSSVTGVGEKLFF.

The V gene is TRBV6-6, the J gene TRBJ1-3; D unresolved. V was clipped by 10 bases and J by 4 bases, with 20 bases between them. Germline V CDR1 and CDR2: MNHNY, SVGAGI (reference sequence). This CDR3 comprises 15 residues. This chain's CDR3 is CATRLGKLAGNTIYF. Written as DNA, the CDR3 is TGTGCCACCCGGTTAGGGAAGTTAGCGGGAAACACCATATATTTT.

V and J are TRBV28 and TRBJ2-7; 11 positions match TRBD1. The V gene's germline CDR1 is MDHEN and CDR2 SYDVKM. The CDR3 loop spans 18 amino acids. With V trimmed by 5 bases and J by 4 bases, 16 bases remained unmatched. The CDR3 bases are TGTGCCAGCAGTCCCGAGGTAGGGGACAGGGGGAGGTTGTACGAGCAGTACTTC. Encoded protein: CASSPEVGDRGRLYEQYF.

The J gene is TRBJ2-3, the V gene TRBV4-1; perhaps TRBD1 as D (6 bases). Per the germline V gene, CDR1 is MGHRA and CDR2 is YSYEKL. With 4 bases removed from V and 2 bases from J, the gap between germline ends came to 16 bases. This CDR3 spans 16 amino acids. CDR3: CASSPSMGAITDTQYF. The DNA of the CDR3 is TGCGCCAGCAGCCCAAGTATGGGGGCAATCACAGATACGCAGTATTTT.

This sequence joins TRBV7-3 and TRBJ2-3, with D possibly TRBD1 on 5 matching bases. Germline V gene data show CDR1 as SGHTA and CDR2 as FQGTGA. The CDR3 is made up of 15 amino acids. Trimming removed 1 base at V and 1 base at J, with 9 bases between. CDR3 coding DNA: TGTGCCAGCAGCTTAAACCCGACAGGCACAGATACGCAGTATTTT. Encoded protein: CASSLNPTGTDTQYF.

The chain has TRBV28 and TRBJ1-1; 7 nucleotides agree with TRBD1. The germline CDR1 and CDR2 sequences are MDHEN and SYDVKM. The trim removed 8 bases at V and 0 bases at J, leaving 6 bases unmatched. This CDR3 is built from 14 residues. DNA of the CDR3: TGTGCCAGCCTGGGGACAGCCATGAACACTGAAGCTTTCTTT. Encoded protein: CASLGTAMNTEAFF.

This clone has only a few counts. J is TRBJ2-3 and V is TRBV19; TRBD2 aligns across 8 bases. This CDR3 comprises 16 residues. Germline V gives CDR1 LNHDA, CDR2 SQIVND (reference sequence). Losses at the gene ends were 5 bases for V and 2 bases for J; bases not matched to a gene: 9. CDR3: CASSDGVAGSTDTQYF. The CDR3 region has the DNA TGTGCCAGTAGTGACGGGGTAGCGGGGTCCACAGATACGCAGTATTTT.

This clone occurred once. The chain links TRBV3-1 (or the pseudogene TRBV3-2) to TRBJ1-6, with D possibly TRBD1 on 5 matching bases. V lost 3 bases, J lost 10 bases, and 16 bases lay in between. Germline CDR1 is LGHDT and CDR2 is YNNKEL (reference sequence). The CDR3 has 15 residues. The CDR3 loop is CASSQGPGAGSPLHF. CDR3 in DNA: TGTGCCAGCAGCCAGGGGCCGGGAGCTGGATCACCCCTCCACTTT.